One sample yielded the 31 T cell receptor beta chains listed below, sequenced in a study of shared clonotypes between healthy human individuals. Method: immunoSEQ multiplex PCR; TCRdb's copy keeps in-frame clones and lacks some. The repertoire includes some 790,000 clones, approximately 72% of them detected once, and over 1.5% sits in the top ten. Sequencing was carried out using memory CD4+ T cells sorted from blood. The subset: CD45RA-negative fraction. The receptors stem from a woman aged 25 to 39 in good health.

This CDR3 is CASSWGSRRDSGNTIYF. The CDR3 coding sequence is TGCGCCAGCAGCTGGGGGTCTCGGCGGGACTCTGGAAACACCATATATTTT. The J gene is TRBJ1-3, the V gene TRBV5-1; D perhaps matches TRBD1 (5 bases). Germline V CDR1 and CDR2: SGHRS, YFSETQ. This CDR3 is built from 17 residues. Between the trimmed V and J ends, which lost 3 bases and 0 bases, there was a span of 16 bases.

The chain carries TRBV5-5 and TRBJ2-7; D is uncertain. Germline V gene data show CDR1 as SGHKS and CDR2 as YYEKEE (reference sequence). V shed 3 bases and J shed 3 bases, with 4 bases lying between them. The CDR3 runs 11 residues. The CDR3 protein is CASSSNYEQYF. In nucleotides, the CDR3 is TGTGCCAGCAGCTCCAACTACGAGCAGTACTTC.

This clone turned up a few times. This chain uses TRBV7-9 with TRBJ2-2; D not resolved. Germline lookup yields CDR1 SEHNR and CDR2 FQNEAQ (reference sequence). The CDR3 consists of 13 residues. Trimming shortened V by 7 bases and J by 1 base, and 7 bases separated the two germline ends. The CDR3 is CASTQMNTGELFF. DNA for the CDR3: TGTGCCAGCACTCAGATGAACACCGGGGAGCTGTTTTTT.

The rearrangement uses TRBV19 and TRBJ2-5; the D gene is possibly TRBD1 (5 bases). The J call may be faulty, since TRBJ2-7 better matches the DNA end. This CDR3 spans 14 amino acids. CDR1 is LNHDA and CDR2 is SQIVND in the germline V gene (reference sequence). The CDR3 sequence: CASSIGHQSYEQYF. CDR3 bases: TGTGCCAGTAGTATTGGACATCAATCCTACGAGCAGTACTTC.

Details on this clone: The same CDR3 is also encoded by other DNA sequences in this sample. This chain's CDR3 is CASSLVDSSTDTQYF. CDR3 nucleotide sequence: TGTGCCAGCAGCTTAGTCGACTCTTCGACAGATACGCAGTATTTT. The chain employs TRBV7-9 and TRBJ2-3, with D hard to call. This CDR3 region has 15 residues. Germline V gene lookup returns CDR1 SEHNR and CDR2 FQNEAQ (reference sequence). V lost 1 base to trimming and J lost 3 bases, with 11 bases between them. The full variable domain, its missing parts supplied by reference TRBV7-9 and TRBJ2-3, is DTGVSQNPRHKITKRGQNVTFRCDPISEHNRLYWYRQTLGQGPEFLTYFQNEAQLEKSRLLSDRFSAERPKGSFSTLEIQRTEQGDSAMYLCASSLVDSSTDTQYFGPGTRLTVL.

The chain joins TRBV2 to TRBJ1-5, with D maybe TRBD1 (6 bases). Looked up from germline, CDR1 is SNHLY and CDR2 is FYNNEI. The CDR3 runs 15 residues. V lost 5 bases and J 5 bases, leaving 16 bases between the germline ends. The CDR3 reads CASSSGAAEDQPQHF. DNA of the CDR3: TGTGCCAGCAGTTCAGGGGCGGCTGAGGATCAGCCCCAGCATTTT.

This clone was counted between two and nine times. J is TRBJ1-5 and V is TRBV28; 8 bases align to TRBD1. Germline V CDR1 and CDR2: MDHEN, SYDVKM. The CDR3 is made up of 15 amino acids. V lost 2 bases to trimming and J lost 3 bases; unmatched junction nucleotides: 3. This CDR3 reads CASSLQGAFNQPQHF. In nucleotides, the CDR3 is TGTGCCAGCAGTTTACAGGGGGCTTTCAATCAGCCCCAGCATTTT.

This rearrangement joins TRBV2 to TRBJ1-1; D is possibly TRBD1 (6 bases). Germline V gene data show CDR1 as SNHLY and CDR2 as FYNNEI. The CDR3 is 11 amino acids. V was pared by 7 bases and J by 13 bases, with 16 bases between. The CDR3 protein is CASTQGGWVFF. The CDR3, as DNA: TGTGCCAGCACACAGGGTGGATGGGTTTTCTTT.

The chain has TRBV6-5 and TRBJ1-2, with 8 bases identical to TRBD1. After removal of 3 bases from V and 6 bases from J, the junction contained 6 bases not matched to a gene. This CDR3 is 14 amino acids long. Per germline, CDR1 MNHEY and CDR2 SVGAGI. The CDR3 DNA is TGTGCCAGCAGTTATGCCGGGACAGGTCATGGCTACACCTTC. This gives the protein CASSYAGTGHGYTF.

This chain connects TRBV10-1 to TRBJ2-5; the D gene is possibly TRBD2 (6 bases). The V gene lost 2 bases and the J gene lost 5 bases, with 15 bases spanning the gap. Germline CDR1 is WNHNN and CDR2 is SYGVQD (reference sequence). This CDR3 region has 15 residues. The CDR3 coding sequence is TGCGCCAGCAGTGAGACTAGCAGCCTTGGGGAGACCCAGTACTTC. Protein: CASSETSSLGETQYF.

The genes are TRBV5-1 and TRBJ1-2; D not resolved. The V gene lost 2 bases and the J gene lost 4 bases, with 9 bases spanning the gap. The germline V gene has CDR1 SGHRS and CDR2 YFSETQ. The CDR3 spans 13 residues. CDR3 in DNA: TGCGCCAGCAGCTTTCAGGAACCCTATGGCTACACCTTC. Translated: CASSFQEPYGYTF.

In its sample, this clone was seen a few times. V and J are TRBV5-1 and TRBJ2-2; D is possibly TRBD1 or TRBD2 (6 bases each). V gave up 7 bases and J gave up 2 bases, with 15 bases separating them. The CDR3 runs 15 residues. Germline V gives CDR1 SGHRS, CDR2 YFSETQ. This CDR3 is CASYGGTLNTGELFF. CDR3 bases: TGCGCCAGCTATGGGGGGACACTCAACACCGGGGAGCTGTTTTTT.

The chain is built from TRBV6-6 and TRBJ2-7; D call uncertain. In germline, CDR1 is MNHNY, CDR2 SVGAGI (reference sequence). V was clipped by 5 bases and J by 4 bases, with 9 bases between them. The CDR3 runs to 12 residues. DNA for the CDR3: TGTGCCAGCAGTACCGGTCGGTACGAGCAGTACTTC. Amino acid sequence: CASSTGRYEQYF.

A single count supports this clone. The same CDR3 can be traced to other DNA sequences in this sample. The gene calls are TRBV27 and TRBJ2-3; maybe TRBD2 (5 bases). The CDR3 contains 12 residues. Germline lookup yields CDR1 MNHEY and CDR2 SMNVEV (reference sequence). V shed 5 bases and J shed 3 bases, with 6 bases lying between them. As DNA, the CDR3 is TGTGCCAGCAGTACTAGGACAGATACGCAGTATTTT. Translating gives CASSTRTDTQYF.

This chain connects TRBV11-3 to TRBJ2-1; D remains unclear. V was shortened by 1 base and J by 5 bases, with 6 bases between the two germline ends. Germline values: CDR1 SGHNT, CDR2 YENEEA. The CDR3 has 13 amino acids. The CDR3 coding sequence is TGTGCCAGCAGCTTAGGAGTGGACAATGAGCAGTTCTTC. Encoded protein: CASSLGVDNEQFF.

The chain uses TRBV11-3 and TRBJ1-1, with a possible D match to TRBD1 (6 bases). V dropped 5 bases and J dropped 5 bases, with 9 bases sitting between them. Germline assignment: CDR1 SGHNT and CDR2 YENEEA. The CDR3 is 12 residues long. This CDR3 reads CASSPQGTEAFF. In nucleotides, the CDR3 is TGTGCCAGCAGCCCACAGGGAACTGAAGCTTTCTTT.

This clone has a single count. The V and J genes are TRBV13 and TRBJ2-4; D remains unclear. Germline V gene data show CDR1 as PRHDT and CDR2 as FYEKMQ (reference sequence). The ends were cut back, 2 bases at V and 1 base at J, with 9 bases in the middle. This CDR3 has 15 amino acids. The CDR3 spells CASSLRAAAKNIQYF. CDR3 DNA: TGTGCCAGCAGCTTACGGGCTGCGGCCAAAAACATTCAGTACTTC.

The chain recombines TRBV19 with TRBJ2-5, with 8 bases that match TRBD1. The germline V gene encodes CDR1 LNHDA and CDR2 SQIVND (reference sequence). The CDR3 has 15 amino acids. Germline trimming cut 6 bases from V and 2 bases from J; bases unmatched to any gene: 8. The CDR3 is CASSSDRVTQETQYF. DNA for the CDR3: TGTGCCAGTAGCTCGGACAGGGTAACACAAGAGACCCAGTACTTC.

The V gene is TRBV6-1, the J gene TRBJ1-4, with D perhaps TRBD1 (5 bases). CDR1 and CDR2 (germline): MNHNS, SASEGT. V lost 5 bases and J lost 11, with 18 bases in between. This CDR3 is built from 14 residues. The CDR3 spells CASSLRDREAKLFF. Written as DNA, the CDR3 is TGTGCCAGCAGTCTACGGGACCGCGAAGCGAAACTGTTTTTT.

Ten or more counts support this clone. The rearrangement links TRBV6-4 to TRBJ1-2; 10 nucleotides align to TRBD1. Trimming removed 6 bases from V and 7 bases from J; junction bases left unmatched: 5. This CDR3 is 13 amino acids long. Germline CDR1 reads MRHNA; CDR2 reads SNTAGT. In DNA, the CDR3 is TGTGCCAGCAGATCCGGGACAGGGGTTGGCTACACCTTC. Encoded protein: CASRSGTGVGYTF.

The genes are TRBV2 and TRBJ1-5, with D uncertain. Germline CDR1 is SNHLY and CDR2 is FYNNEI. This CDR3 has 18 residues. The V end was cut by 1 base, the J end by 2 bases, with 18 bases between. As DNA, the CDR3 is TGTGCCAGCAGTGAAGAGAAAAGCAGGACGACGCGCAATCAGCCCCAGCATTTT. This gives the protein CASSEEKSRTTRNQPQHF.

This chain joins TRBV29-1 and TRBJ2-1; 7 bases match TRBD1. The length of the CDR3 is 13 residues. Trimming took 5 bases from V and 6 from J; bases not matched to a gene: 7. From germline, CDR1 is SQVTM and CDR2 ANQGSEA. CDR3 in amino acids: CSVSISGGNEQFF. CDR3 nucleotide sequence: TGCAGCGTTAGTATCTCAGGGGGCAATGAGCAGTTCTTC.

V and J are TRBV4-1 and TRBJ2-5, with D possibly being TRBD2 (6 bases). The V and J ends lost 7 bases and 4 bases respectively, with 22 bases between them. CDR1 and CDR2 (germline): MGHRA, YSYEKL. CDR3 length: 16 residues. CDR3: CASTPTGAGPAETQYF. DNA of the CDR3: TGCGCCAGCACCCCCACGGGAGCCGGTCCAGCAGAGACCCAGTACTTC.

The CDR3 sequence is CATAEVHEQYF. CDR3 bases: TGTGCCACCGCGGAGGTCCACGAGCAGTACTTC. V and J are TRBV10-3 and TRBJ2-7, with a tentative D call TRBD2 (5 bases). Trimming removed 10 bases from V and 5 bases from J, with 12 bases in between. Germline V gene sequence: CDR1 ENHRY, CDR2 SYGVKD. The CDR3 is 11 amino acids.

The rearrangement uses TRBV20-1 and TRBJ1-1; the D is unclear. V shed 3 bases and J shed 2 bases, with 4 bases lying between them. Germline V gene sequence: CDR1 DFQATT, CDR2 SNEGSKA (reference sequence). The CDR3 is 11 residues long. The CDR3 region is CSASGNTEAFF. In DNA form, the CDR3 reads TGCAGTGCTAGTGGAAACACTGAAGCTTTCTTT.

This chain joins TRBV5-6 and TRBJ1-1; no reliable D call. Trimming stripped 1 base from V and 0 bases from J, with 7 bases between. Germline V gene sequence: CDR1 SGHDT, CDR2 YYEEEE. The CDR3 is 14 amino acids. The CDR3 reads CASSLLMLNTEAFF. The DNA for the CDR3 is TGTGCCAGCAGCTTGTTAATGTTGAACACTGAAGCTTTCTTT.

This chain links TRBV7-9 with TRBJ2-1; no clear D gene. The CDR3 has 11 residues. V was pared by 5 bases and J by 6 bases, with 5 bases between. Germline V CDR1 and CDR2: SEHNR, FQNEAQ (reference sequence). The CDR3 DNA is TGTGCCAGCAGCAAAGCCAATGAGCAGTTCTTC. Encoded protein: CASSKANEQFF.

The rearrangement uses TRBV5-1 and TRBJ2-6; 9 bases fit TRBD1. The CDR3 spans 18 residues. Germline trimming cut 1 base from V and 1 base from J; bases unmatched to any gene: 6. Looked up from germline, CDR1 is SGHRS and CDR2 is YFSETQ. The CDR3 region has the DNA TGCGCCAGCAGCTTGTCAGGGACAGGGATGTCTGGGGCCAACGTCCTGACTTTC. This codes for CASSLSGTGMSGANVLTF.

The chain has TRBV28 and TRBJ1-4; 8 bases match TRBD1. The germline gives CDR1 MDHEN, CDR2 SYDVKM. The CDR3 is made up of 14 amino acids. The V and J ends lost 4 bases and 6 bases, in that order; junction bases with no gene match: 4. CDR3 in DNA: TGTGCCAGCAGTTACCTGACAGGGGATGAAAAACTGTTTTTT. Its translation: CASSYLTGDEKLFF.

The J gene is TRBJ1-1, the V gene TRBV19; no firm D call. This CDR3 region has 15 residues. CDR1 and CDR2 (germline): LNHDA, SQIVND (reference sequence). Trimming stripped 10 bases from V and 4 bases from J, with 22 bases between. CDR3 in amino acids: CATLDPGRTFTEAFF. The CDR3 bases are TGTGCCACCCTAGACCCGGGCAGAACCTTCACTGAAGCTTTCTTT.

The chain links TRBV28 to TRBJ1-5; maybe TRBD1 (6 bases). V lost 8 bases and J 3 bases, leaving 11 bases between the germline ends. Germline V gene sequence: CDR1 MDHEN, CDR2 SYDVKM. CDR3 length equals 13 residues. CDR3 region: CASFGQTNQPQHF. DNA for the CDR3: TGTGCCAGCTTCGGACAGACCAATCAGCCCCAGCATTTT.